The present T cell receptor beta chain was sequenced within a study of vaccination and CD4 T cells after COVID-19. This clonotype was observed a handful of times. What it binds is not known. This CDR3 has 14 residues. Per germline, CDR1 KGHDR and CDR2 SFDVKD. The V gene lost 8 bases and the J gene lost 2 bases, with 11 bases spanning the gap. Study-wide results and limits: Only post-vaccination samples contained a median 86.3% of the reactive clones in convalescent patients.

Noted treatment: approximately 11-day PBMC culture with coronavirus spike peptide pools or control peptides (ViraFEST assay). PCR positivity dates ran from March to December 2020, preceding US Alpha, Beta and Delta variants. The Oncomine TCR Beta short-read assay generated sequence data from the DNA of cultured CD4+ T cells. In TCRdb, the PCR reads were re-called with MiXCR into one record per CDR3 protein. The sample shows fewer than 7,500 distinct CDR3 sequences, 60% to 65% of them seen only once. This chain links TRBV24-1 with TRBJ2-2; a weak D match, TRBD2 (6 bases). The sequenced sample was CD4+ T cells from blood, cultured in vitro. The sequence was collected from a human donor who had recovered from COVID-19. The CDR3 coding sequence is TGTGCCACCACATCGACTAGTAACACCGGGGAGCTGTTTTTT. Protein product: CATTSTSNTGELFF.